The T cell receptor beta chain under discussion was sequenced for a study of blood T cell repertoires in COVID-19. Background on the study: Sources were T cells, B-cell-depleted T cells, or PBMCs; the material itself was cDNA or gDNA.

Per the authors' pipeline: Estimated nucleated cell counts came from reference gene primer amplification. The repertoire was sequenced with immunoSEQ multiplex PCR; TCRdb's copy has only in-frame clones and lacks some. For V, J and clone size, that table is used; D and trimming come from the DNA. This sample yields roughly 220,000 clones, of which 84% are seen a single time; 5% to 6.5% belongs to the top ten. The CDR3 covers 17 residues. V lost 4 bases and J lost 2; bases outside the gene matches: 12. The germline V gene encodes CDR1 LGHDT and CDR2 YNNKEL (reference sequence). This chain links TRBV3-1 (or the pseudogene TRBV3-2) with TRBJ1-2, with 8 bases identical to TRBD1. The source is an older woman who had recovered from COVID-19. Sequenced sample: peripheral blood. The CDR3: CASSLWTLTGGNYGYTF. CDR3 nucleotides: TGTGCCAGCAGCCTTTGGACGTTAACAGGGGGGAACTATGGCTACACCTTC.